This T cell receptor (beta chain) is from a study of T cells after yellow fever vaccination. About the study: Low-cell-number fractions were prepared with SMART-Seq v4 Ultra Low Input.

A process of 5'RACE template switching, which added a universal primer site and UMIs, was used to make TCR cDNA. TCRdb reprocessed the 5' RACE reads via MiXCR and lists one record per CDR3 protein. The sample carries around 250,000 distinct CDR3 sequences, 6.9% recorded once. Only a few counts were recorded for this clonotype. The V end lost 4 bases, the J end lost 2 bases, and 15 bases lay between the germline ends. Germline V lookup: CDR1 SGDLS, CDR2 YYNGEE. This CDR3 has 15 amino acids. The clonotype comes from a man aged 25 to 45 who received the YFV17D yellow fever vaccine. Specimen: CD4+ T cells sorted from PBMCs, collected 15 days after the yellow fever booster vaccination. The V call is TRBV9, the J call TRBJ2-5; tentatively, D is TRBD2 (6 bases). The CDR3 DNA sequence: TGTGCCAGCAGCACCCAAGCGGGTTTACAAGAGACCCAGTACTTC. Protein: CASSTQAGLQETQYF.